Listed here is a single TCR beta chain. The antigen is undetermined. The data originate from a study of post-analysis software for immune sequencing data. Notes on the study in general: TRBV segments more frequent in patients than in controls numbered a few and included TRBV5-6, TRBV5-1 and TRBV20-1.

Germline V gene lookup returns CDR1 SGHDN and CDR2 FVKESK. V lost 4 bases and J lost 10, with 16 bases in between. The CDR3 extends over 13 amino acids. Carried by the TCR beta cDNA libraries were unique molecular identifiers. TCRdb used MiXCR to reprocess the PCR reads, holding one entry per CDR3 protein. The data contain about 430,000 distinct CDR3 sequences, 35% to 45% of them singletons. The rearrangement joins TRBV14 to TRBJ1-1; D remains ambiguous. The sample taken for sequencing was blood. The origin of this receptor is a girl aged 2 to 9 with multiple sclerosis. The CDR3 DNA sequence: TGTGCCAGCAGCCCAATCGGACTGACCCGAGCTTTCTTT. Translation: CASSPIGLTRAFF.